This is a list of T cell receptor beta chains from one sample in a study of T cell responses to AZD1222 COVID-19 vaccine. Clones were sequenced by immunoSEQ multiplex PCR, and TCRdb holds only the in-frame ones, with some missing. The data hold 98,000 or so clones, with 65% to 85% observed a single time. The material was peripheral blood, obtained 28 days after the second AZD1222 dose. The source is an adult who received the AZD1222 COVID-19 vaccine. The CDR3 runs from the conserved cysteine through the conserved F or W.

>TRBV29-1
CSVTPSYNEQFF
>TRBV15
CATSRVGGPDEQFF
>TRBV12-5
CASGLTPGPPSEQYF
>TRBV19
CASSISQTTPFGYTF
>TRBV6-5
CASSLQGSDQPQHF
>TRBV3-1/TRBV3-2
CASSQGFEQGPTGYTF
>TRBV18
CASSSQGDTEAFF
>TRBV7-8
CASSLVGGKGYTF
>TRBV12-3/TRBV12-4
CASSSGVTQYF
>TRBV7-8
CASSLDRTNSPLHF
>TRBV2
CASNSGTSTDTQYF
>TRBV19
CASSFNVGYGYTF
>TRBV5-1
CASSLDPSPQGARMAHTEAFF
>TRBV10-2
CASSRDRITGELFF
>TRBV29-1
CSVEEIAGGYQETQYF
>TRBV19
CASSNTGTAEAFF
>TRBV5-1
CASGPGTVDSPLHF
>TRBV19
CASRAPGQGSSYEQYF
>TRBV6-5
CASRRGESEAFF
>TRBV7-2
CASSLVHRGLGETQYF
>TRBV24-1
CATSDLQGASTDTQYF
>TRBV27
CASSLSTGVGTDTQYF
>TRBV19
CASSAGQSNSPLHF
>TRBV5-1
CASSPGTGDFQPQHF
>TRBV18
CASSTMRGSGNTIYF
>TRBV27
CASSFGTRNSPLHF
>TRBV30
CAWSVRFAAGSYEQYF
>TRBV7-3
CASSSIAGGSTDTQYF
>TRBV6-5
CASSRESNSPLHF
>TRBV7-9
CASSPGGYGYTF
>TRBV24-1
CATSYGTAYGYTF
>TRBV12-3/TRBV12-4
CASNGQSQPQHF
>TRBV5-5
CASSPGVSNQPQHF
>TRBV19
CASSILGSEAFF
>TRBV12-5
CASSTGEADTQYF
>TRBV12-3/TRBV12-4
CASTRGPSEAFF
>TRBV27
CASSFSWNTEAFF
>TRBV7-8
CASSYREGAESQHF
>TRBV27
CASRVQGSTDTQYF
>TRBV27
CASHGLAGATDTQYF
>TRBV5-1
CASSFLSTGMSYEQYF
>TRBV7-6
CASSLGEGSYNEQFF
>TRBV10-1
CASTKYQTSGGKGAYEQYF
>TRBV5-1
CASRRGRSYQETQYF
>TRBV19
CASSKDPPYGYTF
>TRBV3-1/TRBV3-2
CASSQSGLRNEQFF